This T cell receptor beta chain was sequenced during a study of cytomegalovirus exposure and HLA in healthy donors. Concerning this clone: Antigen specificity is unknown.

V gave up 0 bases and J gave up 0 bases; unmatched junction bases: 7. The germline CDR1 and CDR2 sequences are SGDLS and YYNGEE. CDR3 length equals 18 residues. The study ran its PCR with 60 Vbeta and 13 Jbeta primers. The data were produced by immunoSEQ multiplex PCR, yet TCRdb's version contains in-frame clones alone and is incomplete. The repertoire holds 130,000 to 150,000 clones, with over 75% as singletons. Notes on the study in general: In an earlier analysis, productive rearrangement rates for most beta V segments clustered near 87% or 30%.

The source material was PBMCs. V usage is TRBV9 and J usage is TRBJ2-1, with TRBD2 matching over 9 bases. The TCR sequence derives from a male donor in good health and CMV-seronegative. CDR3 sequence reads: CASSVAGGGAGSYNEQFF. The DNA of the CDR3 is TGTGCCAGCAGCGTAGCGGGCGGGGGGGCCGGCTCCTACAATGAGCAGTTCTTC.